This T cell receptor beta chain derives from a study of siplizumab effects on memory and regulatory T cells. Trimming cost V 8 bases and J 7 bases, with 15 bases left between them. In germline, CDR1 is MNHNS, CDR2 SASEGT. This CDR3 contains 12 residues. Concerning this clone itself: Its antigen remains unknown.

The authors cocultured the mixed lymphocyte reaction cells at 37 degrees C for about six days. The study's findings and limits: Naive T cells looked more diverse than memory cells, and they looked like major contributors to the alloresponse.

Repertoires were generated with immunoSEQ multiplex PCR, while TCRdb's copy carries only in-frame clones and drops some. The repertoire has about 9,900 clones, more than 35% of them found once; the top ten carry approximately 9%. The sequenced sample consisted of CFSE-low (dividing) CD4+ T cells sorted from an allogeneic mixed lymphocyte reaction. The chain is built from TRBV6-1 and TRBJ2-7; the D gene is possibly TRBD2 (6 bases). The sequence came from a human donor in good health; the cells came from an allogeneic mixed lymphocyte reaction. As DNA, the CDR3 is TGTGCCAGCGGGCGGGGCGGAGGGGAGCAGTACTTC. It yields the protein CASGRGGGEQYF.